This record concerns one T cell receptor (beta chain) sequence. This entry is derived from a study of Graves' ophthalmopathy and Graves' hyperthyroidism. Beta-chain TCR CDR3 regions were amplified from RNA transcripts. Amplification began with first-round RT-PCR using HTBI primers, then second-round multiplex PCR was performed. One entry per CDR3 protein results from TCRdb running MiXCR on the multiplex PCR reads. The sample holds over a million distinct CDR3 sequences, about two fifths seen once. Germline lookup yields CDR1 SGHVS and CDR2 FQNEAQ. This CDR3 comprises 14 residues. Trimming cost V 2 bases and J 2 bases, with 9 bases left between them.

The rearrangement links TRBV7-8 to TRBJ1-2, with D uncertain. This TCR derives from an adult man with Graves' hyperthyroidism. The sample taken for sequencing was peripheral blood or thyroid tissue (not recorded which). The CDR3 nucleotides read TGTGCCAGCAGCTTAATAGGGCGGAACTATGGCTACACCTTC. It translates to CASSLIGRNYGYTF.